A single T cell receptor beta chain is shown here with its context. These data are taken from a study of PD-1 and CTLA-4 blockade in melanoma. Germline V gene sequence: CDR1 GTSNPN, CDR2 SVGIG (reference sequence). CDR3 length: 12 amino acids. Trimming took 0 bases from V and 8 from J, leaving 8 bases between them. Measured with immunoSEQ multiplex PCR; TCRdb has only the in-frame clones, and not every one. The sample consists of about 29,000 clones, 85% to 90% of them appearing once. This receptor was taken from a human donor with melanoma. The sequenced sample was CD8+ T cells from peripheral blood, obtained before anti-PD-1 treatment. The chain couples TRBV30 to TRBJ1-3; tentative D call: TRBD1 (5 bases). The CDR3 sequence is CAWSVQGDTIYF. CDR3 DNA sequence: TGTGCCTGGAGTGTACAAGGGGACACCATATATTTT.